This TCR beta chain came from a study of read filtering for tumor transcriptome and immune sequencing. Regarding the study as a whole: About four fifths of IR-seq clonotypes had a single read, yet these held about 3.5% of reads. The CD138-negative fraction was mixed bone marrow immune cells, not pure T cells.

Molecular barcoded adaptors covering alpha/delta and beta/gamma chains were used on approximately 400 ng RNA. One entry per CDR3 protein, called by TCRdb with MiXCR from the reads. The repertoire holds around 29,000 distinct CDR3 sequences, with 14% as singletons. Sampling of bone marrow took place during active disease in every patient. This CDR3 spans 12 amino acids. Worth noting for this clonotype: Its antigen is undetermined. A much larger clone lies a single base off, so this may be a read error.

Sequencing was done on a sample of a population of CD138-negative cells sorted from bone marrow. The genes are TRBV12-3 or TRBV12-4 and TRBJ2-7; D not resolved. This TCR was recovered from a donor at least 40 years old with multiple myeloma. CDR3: CASIRIRYEQNF. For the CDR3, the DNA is TGTGCCAGCATCCGAATCAGGTACGAGCAGAACTTC.